This T cell receptor (beta chain) was sequenced for a study of a mutant IDH1 vaccine in newly diagnosed glioma. Turning to this clone: The antigen is undetermined.

Assay: immunoSEQ multiplex PCR; the TCRdb copy retains only in-frame clones and omits some. The sample shows about 72,000 clones, roughly 80% of them seen only once. Trimming cost V 0 bases and J 7 bases, with 14 bases left between them. This CDR3 has 16 amino acids. Germline V CDR1 and CDR2: SGDLS, YYNGEE. As to time point: week 35, safety follow-up. Topical imiquimod was applied with each vaccine dose, which held 300 ug of mutant IDH1 20-mer peptide. The TCR sequence derives from a man aged 18 to 29 with glioma. Here the sequenced sample was PBMCs, taken from a glioma patient whose treatment included an IDH1 peptide vaccine. V is TRBV9 and J is TRBJ1-6; D gene unclear. The CDR3 bases are TGTGCCAGCAGCGTAGAGGTGGTCATGGGGAATTCACCCCTCCACTTT. It encodes CASSVEVVMGNSPLHF.